Below are 12 T cell receptor beta chains sequenced from a single sample in a study of cytotoxic CD8 clonotypes in ibrutinib-treated CLL. Produced via immunoSEQ multiplex PCR; TCRdb's table is partial and in-frame only. Among about 17,000 clones, 80% to 85% were seen once, and the ten largest hold about 18%. Material: PBMCs, obtained before ibrutinib treatment. All receptors come from a human donor with chronic lymphocytic leukemia.

Here the CDR3 reads CASSEARGGELFF. The DNA for the CDR3 is TGTGCCAGCAGTGAAGCGCGGGGGGGGGAGCTGTTTTTT. The rearrangement uses TRBV2 and TRBJ2-2, with 7 bases identical to TRBD2. The V and J ends lost 0 bases and 8 bases, in that order; junction bases with no gene match: 0. The CDR3 sequence is 13 residues long. Germline values: CDR1 SNHLY, CDR2 FYNNEI.

This clone was seen more than once but under ten times. Here the CDR3 reads CASSQDRGQPQHF. The CDR3, as DNA: TGTGCCAGCAGCCAAGATCGGGGGCAGCCCCAGCATTTT. This chain uses TRBV14 with TRBJ1-5; possible D gene TRBD1, 5 bases. CDR3 length: 13 amino acids. With 0 bases removed from V and 7 bases from J, the gap between germline ends came to 7 bases. Looked up from germline, CDR1 is SGHDN and CDR2 is FVKESK.

This clone has a handful of counts. The J gene is TRBJ2-7, the V gene TRBV6-5, with D perhaps matching TRBD1 (6 bases). CDR3 size: 14 residues. Trimming took 0 bases from V and 3 from J, leaving 9 bases between them. Germline V gene data show CDR1 as MNHEY and CDR2 as SVGAGI. The CDR3 sequence: CASSYSHRDYEQYF. The CDR3 DNA reads as TGTGCCAGCAGTTACTCCCACAGGGACTACGAGCAGTACTTC.

V is TRBV19 and J is TRBJ2-1; D gene uncertain. Germline V gene lookup returns CDR1 LNHDA and CDR2 SQIVND (reference sequence). The length of the CDR3 is 15 residues. V was cut by 5 bases and J by 0 bases, with 11 bases left in between. In nucleotides, the CDR3 is TGTGCCAGTAGTCTCGGTCCCAGCTCCTACAATGAGCAGTTCTTC. Translated, it gives CASSLGPSSYNEQFF.

This chain connects TRBV19 to TRBJ1-2; D is perhaps TRBD1 (6 bases). V gave up 11 bases and J gave up 3 bases, with 13 bases separating them. The CDR3 spans 12 residues. Germline CDR1 is LNHDA and CDR2 is SQIVND (reference sequence). CDR3 region: CAVPTGYYGYTF. The CDR3 region has the DNA TGTGCCGTCCCGACAGGCTACTATGGCTACACCTTC.

This rearrangement joins TRBV7-3 to TRBJ2-3, with TRBD2 matching over 9 bases. The trim removed 2 bases at V and 2 bases at J, leaving 2 bases unmatched. The germline V gene encodes CDR1 SGHTA and CDR2 FQGTGA. This CDR3 comprises 15 residues. The CDR3 sequence: CASSLAGGPTDTQYF. CDR3 nucleotide sequence: TGTGCCAGCAGCTTAGCGGGAGGGCCCACAGATACGCAGTATTTT.

The CDR3 protein is CASSLLAGGSSYNEQFF. The CDR3 nucleotides read TGTGCCAGCAGTTTACTAGCGGGAGGGAGCTCCTACAATGAGCAGTTCTTC. This chain joins TRBV7-3 and TRBJ2-1; 13 nucleotides align to TRBD2. Unmatched junction bases numbered 5, after V lost 6 bases and J lost 0 bases. The CDR3 loop spans 17 amino acids. Germline V gene lookup returns CDR1 SGHTA and CDR2 FQGTGA.

The chain joins TRBV6-5 to TRBJ2-7, with D possibly TRBD2 on 5 matching bases. Trimming removed 0 bases from V and 1 base from J, with 13 bases in between. Germline CDR1 is MNHEY and CDR2 is SVGAGI. CDR3 length: 16 residues. The CDR3 here is CASSYSGVAMSYEQYF. In nucleotides, the CDR3 is TGTGCCAGCAGTTACTCGGGAGTAGCGATGTCCTACGAGCAGTACTTC.

This chain links TRBV27 with TRBJ2-7; D is possibly TRBD1 or TRBD2 (6 bases each). Trimming shortened V by 6 bases and J by 6 bases, and 24 bases separated the two germline ends. This CDR3 is 16 amino acids long. Per germline, CDR1 MNHEY and CDR2 SMNVEV (reference sequence). For the CDR3, the DNA is TGTGCCAGCAGCAGGTTGGGGGGCCGGACGTCTGTCGAGCAGTACTTC. Its protein is CASSRLGGRTSVEQYF.

The chain joins TRBV9 to TRBJ2-1; 13 bases are a match to TRBD2. Germline V lookup: CDR1 SGDLS, CDR2 YYNGEE. CDR3 length: 19 residues. Germline trimming cut 3 bases from V and 3 bases from J; bases unmatched to any gene: 12. The DNA for the CDR3 is TGTGCCAGCAGCGGACAGGGGGGGACTAGCGGGGTTTACTACAATGAGCAGTTCTTC. Protein: CASSGQGGTSGVYYNEQFF.

This clone was counted once. The chain has TRBV18 and TRBJ2-5, with a possible D match to TRBD2 (5 bases). The CDR3 has 17 residues. Looked up from germline, CDR1 is KGHSH and CDR2 is LQKENI. The V end lost 4 bases, the J end lost 5 bases, and 23 bases lay between the germline ends. CDR3 residues: CASSLRNQVPGIETQYF. In nucleotides, the CDR3 is TGTGCCAGCTCACTACGAAACCAGGTTCCGGGAATTGAGACCCAGTACTTC.

The chain recombines TRBV18 with TRBJ2-1; TRBD2 agrees at 12 bases. V was clipped by 2 bases and J by 2 bases; unmatched bases: 4. The CDR3 has 17 amino acids. Germline V gene lookup returns CDR1 KGHSH and CDR2 LQKENI. This CDR3 is CASSPMASGRAYNEQFF. CDR3 in DNA: TGTGCCAGCTCACCAATGGCTAGCGGGAGGGCCTACAATGAGCAGTTCTTC.